Listed below are T cell receptor beta chains from one sample, sequenced in a study of shared clonotypes between healthy human individuals. This table comes from immunoSEQ multiplex PCR, and its TCRdb copy is limited to in-frame clones, with some not included. The data contain 400,000 to 600,000 clones, 70% to 80% of them singletons. Sequencing input: PBMCs. The receptors were sampled from a woman in her thirties or forties in good health. Some clones in this sample may be carry-over from other donors' samples. The CDR3 runs from the conserved cysteine through the conserved F or W. D genes are given only for firm matches. Rows give clone size only sometimes, using once, few, many, or a class for an expanded clone.

V	size	D	J	CDR3	DNA
TRBV5-4	few	TRBD1	TRBJ2-2	CASSSYRGLATGELFF	TGTGCCAGCAGCTCCTACAGGGGGCTCGCCACCGGGGAGCTGTTTTTT
TRBV10-3	-	TRBD2	TRBJ2-2	CAISEVSAGGFGELFF	TGTGCCATCAGTGAGGTGTCGGCGGGAGGTTTCGGGGAGCTGTTTTTT
TRBV30	-	TRBD2	TRBJ2-1	CAWRASGSKHGTSSYNEQFF	TGTGCCTGGAGGGCGAGCGGGAGTAAGCATGGTACGAGCTCCTACAATGAGCAGTTCTTC
TRBV7-6	-	TRBD2	TRBJ2-1	CASSLSSGRYNEQFF	TGTGCCAGCAGCTTAAGTAGCGGGAGATACAATGAGCAGTTCTTC
TRBV9	-	-	TRBJ2-6	CASSVATLISGANVLTF	TGTGCCAGCAGCGTAGCTACTCTCATCTCTGGGGCCAACGTCCTGACTTTC
TRBV29-1	once	-	TRBJ2-6	CSVELYASGANVLTF	TGCAGCGTTGAACTATATGCCTCTGGGGCCAACGTCCTGACTTTC
TRBV9	-	-	TRBJ1-3	CASSVSLGNTIYF	TGTGCCAGCAGCGTATCCCTTGGAAACACCATATATTTT
TRBV6-1	-	-	TRBJ2-3	CASSEAFTITDTQYF	TGTGCCAGCAGTGAAGCGTTCACCATCACAGATACGCAGTATTTT
TRBV6-1	-	TRBD1	TRBJ1-5	CASSDMTGISNQPQHF	TGTGCCAGCAGTGACATGACAGGGATTAGCAATCAGCCCCAGCACTTT
TRBV7-9	-	-	TRBJ1-4	CASSPGLFSGGEKLFF	TGTGCCAGCAGCCCTGGCCTGTTTAGTGGTGGTGAAAAACTGTTTTTT
TRBV15	-	TRBD1	TRBJ1-2	CATSRENSAGGMGYTF	TGTGCCACCAGCAGAGAGAATTCAGCAGGGGGCATGGGCTACACCTTC
TRBV15	-	TRBD1	TRBJ2-7	CATSSGDSSYEQYF	TGTGCCACCAGCAGTGGGGACAGTTCCTACGAGCAGTACTTC
TRBV28	-	-	TRBJ1-2	CASTPQREGYTF	TGTGCCAGCACCCCCCAAAGGGAGGGCTACACCTTC
TRBV2	-	-	TRBJ2-3	CASSREGDTQYF	TGTGCCAGCAGCAGGGAAGGAGATACGCAGTATTTT
TRBV30	-	TRBD2	TRBJ2-5	CAWSVAGRVGETQYF	TGTGCCTGGAGTGTCGCAGGGAGGGTTGGGGAGACCCAGTACTTC
TRBV19	-	-	TRBJ2-3	CASTQSPGTDTQYF	TGTGCCAGTACCCAATCCCCCGGCACAGATACGCAGTATTTT
TRBV5-1	-	-	TRBJ2-7	CASKRQDNYEQYF	TGCGCCAGCAAACGACAGGATAACTACGAGCAGTACTTC
TRBV13	-	-	TRBJ2-2	CASSPGTEAGELFF	TGTGCCAGCAGCCCCGGGACCGAGGCCGGGGAGCTGTTTTTT
TRBV21-1	-	-	TRBJ1-5	CASSKETSYSTYQPQHF	TGTGCCAGCAGCAAGGAGACGTCCTATTCCACTTATCAGCCCCAGCATTTT
TRBV28	-	TRBD1	TRBJ2-2	CASRLTGRTGELFF	TGTGCCAGCAGGCTGACAGGGAGAACCGGGGAGCTGTTTTTT
TRBV10-3	-	TRBD2	TRBJ2-5	CAISDAAWTSGTETQYF	TGTGCCATCAGTGACGCTGCCTGGACTAGCGGGACGGAGACCCAGTACTTC
TRBV5-1	-	TRBD2	TRBJ2-5	CASSLILAGGPLETQYF	TGCGCCAGCAGCTTGATCCTAGCGGGAGGGCCTCTGGAGACCCAGTACTTC
TRBV11-3	-	-	TRBJ2-6	CASSEGSGANVLTF	TGTGCCAGCAGTGAGGGCTCTGGGGCCAACGTCCTGACTTTC
TRBV10-3	once	-	TRBJ1-1	CAIGDFQGQGGEAFF	TGTGCCATCGGCGATTTTCAAGGGCAGGGCGGGGAAGCTTTCTTT
TRBV27	-	TRBD2	TRBJ2-1	CASRLRAGRGLAGAGEQFF	TGTGCCAGCAGGTTGAGGGCGGGGCGGGGACTAGCGGGAGCGGGTGAGCAGTTCTTC
TRBV30	-	TRBD1	TRBJ1-4	CAWNRGYNNEKLFF	TGTGCCTGGAACAGGGGGTATAATAATGAAAAACTGTTTTTT
TRBV5-4	-	-	TRBJ2-7	CASSLLGTRREQYF	TGTGCCAGCAGCTTGTTAGGAACTCGGCGCGAGCAGTACTTC
TRBV7-3	-	TRBD1	TRBJ2-1	CASSSSGTAINEQFF	TGTGCCAGCAGCTCGTCCGGGACAGCAATCAATGAGCAGTTCTTC
TRBV9	-	-	TRBJ1-3	CASSTWTPPNTIYF	TGTGCCAGCAGCACCTGGACACCTCCAAACACCATATATTTT
TRBV6-5	-	TRBD2	TRBJ2-7	CASSSRTSGTHYEQYF	TGTGCCAGCAGTTCACGGACTAGCGGGACCCACTACGAGCAGTACTTC
TRBV4-3	-	-	TRBJ2-3	CASSQEVGSTQYF	TGCGCCAGCAGCCAAGAAGTTGGGAGTACGCAGTATTTT
TRBV19	-	TRBD1	TRBJ1-1	CASSTTGSNTEAFF	TGTGCCAGTAGTACGACAGGGAGTAACACTGAAGCTTTCTTT
TRBV5-4	-	-	TRBJ2-7	CASSPSGLFYEQYF	TGTGCCAGCAGCCCATCCGGACTATTCTACGAGCAGTACTTC
TRBV7-2	-	-	TRBJ1-2	CASSLSPGSPSSYGYTF	TGTGCCAGCAGCTTAAGCCCCGGGTCTCCATCATCGTATGGCTACACCTTC
TRBV7-2	-	TRBD2	TRBJ2-1	CASSSLGTSFNNEQFF	TGTGCCAGCAGCTCGCTCGGGACTAGCTTTAACAATGAGCAGTTCTTC
TRBV7-8	many	-	TRBJ1-5	CASSSQTWFSNQPQHF	TGTGCCAGCAGCTCTCAGACGTGGTTTAGCAATCAGCCCCAGCATTTT
TRBV5-1	-	-	TRBJ2-3	CASSLEDGRTDTQYF	TGCGCCAGCAGCTTGGAGGACGGACGCACAGATACGCAGTATTTT
TRBV7-8	-	-	TRBJ2-3	CASSFLGSSTDTQYF	TGTGCCAGCAGCTTTCTAGGCTCTAGCACAGATACGCAGTATTTT
TRBV11-2	-	-	TRBJ2-1	CASSFGAGDEQFF	TGTGCCAGCAGCTTTGGGGCCGGTGATGAGCAGTTCTTC
TRBV28	-	-	TRBJ1-2	CASSLTVAGRKDGYTF	TGTGCCAGCAGTTTAACGGTCGCTGGGAGGAAGGATGGCTACACCTTC
TRBV2	once	-	TRBJ1-1	CASRWTANTEAFF	TGTGCCAGCAGATGGACCGCGAACACTGAAGCTTTCTTT
TRBV4-1	-	TRBD1	TRBJ1-4	CASSQPGQGALEKLFF	TGCGCCAGCAGCCAACCCGGACAGGGGGCGCTTGAAAAACTGTTTTTT
TRBV6-6	-	TRBD1	TRBJ2-7	CASGYRGGYEQYF	TGTGCCAGCGGTTACAGGGGCGGGTACGAGCAGTACTTC
TRBV29-1	few	-	TRBJ1-1	CSVEDPAMNTEAFF	TGCAGCGTTGAAGATCCAGCAATGAACACTGAAGCTTTCTTT
TRBV5-6	-	TRBD1	TRBJ2-7	CASSPATGGGSYEQYF	TGTGCCAGCAGCCCAGCGACAGGGGGAGGCTCCTACGAGCAGTACTTC
TRBV5-1	-	-	TRBJ1-5	CASSENSNQPQHF	TGCGCCAGCAGCGAAAATAGCAATCAGCCCCAGCATTTT
TRBV2	-	-	TRBJ1-5	CASSEWGNNQPQHF	TGTGCCAGCAGTGAATGGGGGAACAATCAGCCCCAGCATTTT
TRBV7-9	few	TRBD2	TRBJ2-1	CASSYVAGSGGYNEQFF	TGTGCCAGCAGTTATGTCGCGGGTAGCGGGGGATACAATGAGCAGTTCTTC
TRBV21-1	-	-	TRBJ2-7	CASRYNRQRPYEQYF	TGTGCCAGCAGGTACAACAGACAGAGACCCTACGAGCAGTACTTC
TRBV6-1	-	-	TRBJ2-3	CASRQGRGSTDTQYF	TGTGCCAGCAGGCAGGGGAGGGGTAGCACAGATACGCAGTATTTT
TRBV29-1	few	TRBD1	TRBJ2-7	CSLAGQGNEQYF	TGCAGCTTAGCGGGACAGGGGAACGAGCAGTACTTC
TRBV9	-	-	TRBJ2-5	CASTLRGERRETQYF	TGTGCCAGCACCCTTCGAGGTGAGCGGAGGGAGACCCAGTACTTC
TRBV5-6	-	TRBD1	TRBJ1-6	CASSRGGASPLHF	TGTGCCAGCAGCAGAGGGGGCGCTTCACCCCTCCACTTT
TRBV28	-	-	TRBJ1-4	CASSSKYKGSREKLFF	TGTGCCAGCAGTTCTAAGTATAAGGGGTCCCGTGAAAAACTGTTTTTT
TRBV4-2	-	-	TRBJ1-5	CASSLRVNQPQHF	TGTGCCAGCAGCCTTAGGGTAAATCAGCCCCAGCATTTT
TRBV6-1	-	TRBD2	TRBJ2-7	CASRDSGRAAYEQYF	TGTGCCAGCAGGGACAGCGGGAGGGCCGCTTACGAGCAGTACTTC
TRBV19	-	TRBD1	TRBJ1-1	CASSIGGQGAWNTEAFF	TGTGCCAGTAGTATAGGGGGACAGGGGGCCTGGAACACTGAAGCTTTCTTT
TRBV4-3	-	-	TRBJ1-4	CASSQGLGAMGEKLFF	TGCGCCAGCAGCCAAGGGTTGGGTGCTATGGGTGAAAAACTGTTTTTT
TRBV20-1	once	-	TRBJ2-7	CSASQEHEQYF	TGCAGTGCTAGTCAGGAGCACGAGCAGTACTTC
TRBV7-3	-	-	TRBJ2-7	CASSSPGTSGEQYF	TGTGCCAGCAGCTCTCCCGGGACCAGCGGCGAGCAGTACTTC